The entry below gives a single TCR beta chain sequence along with its context. This clonotype was recorded at least ten times. The antigen this receptor binds is unknown. No quality values exist for individual bases; no much larger clone is one base distant. The CDR3 contains 17 residues, cysteine and phenylalanine counted. Kept here is only the CDR3 DNA, which spans 51 bases and is read in frame from base 1. The data stem from a study of blood T cells in healthy people across ages (dated by TCRdb to about 2015). Context from the whole study: In model experiments, roughly one uniquely barcoded TCR beta cDNA molecule per two T cells was captured by template switching. To track age-related changes in TCR beta repertoire diversity, the study relied on deep sequencing normalized with unique cDNA molecular identifiers. Donors were grouped into four age groups: young (average about 15 years), middle-aged (around 39), aged (around 56) and long-lived (approximately 82). Donors of different ages were randomly distributed across sequencing lanes to avoid experimental bias. Using the same blood draw, the study looked at two additional independent replicas of 1 million unique cDNA reads for two donors, one aged 18 to 30 and the other aged 80 or older.

Library construction relied on 5' RACE. A second PCR of about 7 to 12 cycles was run with a J-beta primer mix and a sample-barcoded 5' primer. A unique molecular identifier was introduced onto each TCR beta cDNA molecule by a template-switch 5' adaptor carrying 12 random nucleotides. Each sample yielded at least 3 million CDR3-containing paired-end reads. First-strand cDNA synthesis was performed from all RNA using the Mint cDNA synthesis kit, with priming by a TRBC-specific oligonucleotide. Following uracil-DNA glycosylase treatment, all cDNA underwent a first 18-cycle PCR with the universal primers M1SS and BC2_uni_R. Regarding the original processing steps: Normalization of each sample was performed by random selection of 1 million high-quality reads, each carrying a distinct molecular identifier. Reads sharing molecular identifiers were discarded rather than binned into consensus sequences. MiTCR, set to a Q25 quality threshold and the strictest error-elimination algorithm, was used for CDR3 identification, clonotype clustering and error correction. Lower-bound total TCR beta diversity was estimated with a nonparametric unseen species model using Euler transformation. TCRdb reworked the public reads: Q25 trimming with fastp, MiXCR clone assembly, productive beta chains retained. Rows with one shared CDR3 protein collapse into an entry with the most common genes and DNA. These V and J calls originate from TCRdb's pipeline instead of the authors' own analysis. This sample lists over 1,500,000 distinct CDR3 sequences; about 39% were detected once. The ten top clones hold under 30% of the sample.

The paper's findings and limits, for the study overall: Bulk unsorted PBMC profiling prevented conclusive comparison of naive and antigen-experienced compartments. As age increased, observed TCR beta diversity per million T cells dropped in a roughly linear way, and a significant reduction was already evident by age 40. Compared with the aged group, the long-lived group had more naive CD4+ T cells, fewer expanded clones and increased TCR diversity, a pattern suggesting age selection. Total diversity estimates from one million sequenced T cells were considered lower bounds and underestimates. There was a strong correlation between observed TCR beta diversity and the percentage of naive T cells measured by flow cytometry. The CMV infection status of donors was not known, potentially confounding age-related changes in expanded clonotypes.

Systemically healthy Caucasian individuals from Russia, 39 in total and aged about 6 to 95 years, were included as donors. Around 9.8 milliliters of peripheral blood were collected from each donor into EDTA-treated Vacutainer tubes. PBMCs were isolated by Ficoll-Paque density-gradient centrifugation, with at least 7 million obtained per sample. Trizol reagent was used to extract total RNA from the PBMCs, yielding at least 6 micrograms per sample. The percentages of naive CD45RAhigh/CD27high T cells were determined by flow cytometry on a PBMC aliquot from every donor. This TCR was recovered from a human donor in good health. The sequence joins TRBV21-1 to TRBJ2-7. TRBV21-1 is a pseudogene segment. Sequenced input: blood. The nucleotides read TGTGCCAGCAGCAAAATCTCGACTCTAACAGCCTCCTACGAGCAGTACTTC. The translation is CASSKISTLTASYEQYF.